This entry lists 17 T cell receptor beta chains sequenced from one sample in a study of Tregs in tolerant kidney transplant recipients. Which antigens these TCRs recognize remains unknown. The table came from immunoSEQ multiplex PCR; TCRdb's copy has only in-frame clones and leaves some out. This sample carries a few thousand clones, about 90% of them seen once, and the ten largest clones take around 3.5%. Sequences were derived from Tregs from blood cultured with allogeneic cells, sampled before the transplant. The receptors stem from a human patient who received a combined kidney and bone marrow transplant.

The rearrangement joins TRBV7-9 to TRBJ2-1; maybe TRBD2 (6 bases). V lost 3 bases and J lost 6, with 9 bases in between. The germline V gene encodes CDR1 SEHNR and CDR2 FQNEAQ (reference sequence). This CDR3 is built from 13 residues. Here the CDR3 reads CASSFGTPNEQFF. CDR3 coding DNA: TGTGCCAGCAGCTTCGGGACTCCCAATGAGCAGTTCTTC.

V is TRBV30 and J is TRBJ1-2; 8 bases are shared with TRBD1. This CDR3 contains 13 residues. After removal of 2 bases from V and 10 bases from J, the junction contained 9 bases not matched to a gene. Per germline, CDR1 GTSNPN and CDR2 SVGIG (reference sequence). CDR3 loop: CAWSLTTGGSYTF. CDR3 sequence (DNA): TGTGCCTGGAGTCTAACAACAGGGGGATCCTACACCTTC. Filled out from reference TRBV30 and TRBJ1-2, the complete variable domain reads SQTIHQWPATLVQPVGSPLSLECTVEGTSNPNLYWYRQAAGRGLQLLFYSVGIGQISSEVPQNLSASRPQDRQFILSSKKLLLSDSGFYLCAWSLTTGGSYTFGSGTRLTVV.

CDR3: CASSRGLAGVGTQYF. In DNA, the CDR3 is TGTGCCAGCAGCCGCGGACTAGCGGGAGTCGGTACGCAGTATTTT. J is TRBJ2-3 and V is TRBV28, with 13 nucleotides matching TRBD2. Unmatched junction bases numbered 8, after V lost 6 bases and J lost 8 bases. This CDR3 region has 15 residues. Germline V CDR1 and CDR2: MDHEN, SYDVKM.

The count of this clone is one. The J gene is TRBJ1-2, the V gene TRBV19; weak D call: TRBD1 (6 bases). The germline V gene has CDR1 LNHDA and CDR2 SQIVND (reference sequence). V was shortened by 6 bases and J by 3 bases, with 14 bases between the two germline ends. This CDR3 has 14 residues. The CDR3: CASSLGGRYYGYTF. The CDR3 region has the DNA TGTGCCAGTAGCCTTGGGGGGCGTTACTATGGCTACACCTTC.

The table lists this clone with a few counts. The rearrangement links TRBV11-2 to TRBJ2-3; 10 nucleotides agree with TRBD2. Per germline, CDR1 SGHAT and CDR2 FQNNGV. The CDR3 is 16 residues long. The J segment lost 0 bases and the V segment lost 4 bases, leaving 4 bases of the junction unmatched. The CDR3 region has the DNA TGTGCCAGCAGCTGGACTAGCGGTGTGAGCACAGATACGCAGTATTTT. Protein product: CASSWTSGVSTDTQYF.

V usage is TRBV6-5 and J usage is TRBJ2-2; D unclear. V was shortened by 5 bases and J by 5 bases, with 12 bases between the two germline ends. This CDR3 has 14 amino acids. CDR1 is MNHEY and CDR2 is SVGAGI in the germline V gene. The CDR3 DNA sequence: TGTGCCAGCAGTCCCTCATACACTACCGGGGAGCTGTTTTTT. As protein: CASSPSYTTGELFF.

The chain is built from TRBV30 and TRBJ1-5, with no clear D. This CDR3 is built from 13 residues. Looked up from germline, CDR1 is GTSNPN and CDR2 is SVGIG (reference sequence). Between the trimmed V and J ends, which lost 1 base and 11 bases, there was a span of 15 bases. The CDR3 DNA reads TGTGCCTGGAGTGAACCCCGCGGGCGGGCCCAGCATTTT. Translating gives CAWSEPRGRAQHF.

CDR3 DNA: TGCGCCAGCCAGCGGGGGGCTAACACCGGGGAGCTGTTTTTT. This translates into CASQRGANTGELFF. This chain connects TRBV5-1 to TRBJ2-2; the match to TRBD2 covers 9 bases. The CDR3 is made up of 14 amino acids. After removal of 7 bases from V and 2 bases from J, the junction contained 3 bases not matched to a gene. The germline V gene encodes CDR1 SGHRS and CDR2 YFSETQ.

The genes are TRBV6-1 and TRBJ2-4; TRBD2 agrees at 9 bases. Germline CDR1 MNHNS, CDR2 SASEGT. V lost 1 base, J lost 0 bases, and 10 bases stayed unmatched. There are 19 residues in the CDR3. CDR3 nucleotides: TGTGCCAGCAGTGAAGATGGTAGCGGGAGCGGTGAAGCCAAAAACATTCAGTACTTC. It encodes CASSEDGSGSGEAKNIQYF.

The chain has TRBV19 and TRBJ1-1; D uncertain. Trimming took 6 bases from V and 3 from J, leaving 8 bases between them. The germline V gene has CDR1 LNHDA and CDR2 SQIVND (reference sequence). CDR3 length: 12 residues. CDR3 nucleotides: TGTGCCAGTAGGGGTAGAGACACTGAAGCTTTCTTT. It encodes CASRGRDTEAFF.

The chain recombines TRBV10-3 with TRBJ1-1; 8 nucleotides match TRBD1. This CDR3 has 11 residues. J lost 10 bases, V lost 11 bases, and 9 bases had no gene match. Per germline, CDR1 ENHRY and CDR2 SYGVKD. The CDR3 spells CAAAGGSGAFF. In nucleotides, the CDR3 is TGTGCCGCGGCAGGGGGCAGTGGAGCTTTCTTT.

The CDR3 loop reads CAISSSLIGGTEAFF. The CDR3 DNA is TGTGCCATCAGTTCCTCGTTGATCGGGGGCACTGAAGCTTTCTTT. V is TRBV10-3 and J is TRBJ1-1, with D possibly TRBD1 on 5 matching bases. The CDR3 runs to 15 residues. Germline-derived CDR1 and CDR2 are ENHRY and SYGVKD. The V end was cut by 5 bases, the J end by 4 bases, with 17 bases between.

The count of this clone is one. This chain joins TRBV5-1 and TRBJ2-7, with D possibly being TRBD1 (5 bases). This CDR3 region has 15 residues. The germline CDR1 and CDR2 sequences are SGHRS and YFSETQ. The V end lost 0 bases, the J end lost 0 bases, and 10 bases lay between the germline ends. Here the CDR3 DNA reads TGCGCCAGCAGCTTGGGACAGACAAGCTCCTACGAGCAGTACTTC. Translated, it gives CASSLGQTSSYEQYF.

The chain's CDR3 is CASSYAGLRPQHF. For the CDR3, the DNA is TGTGCCAGCAGTTACGCAGGGCTACGACCCCAGCATTTT. The V gene is TRBV6-6, the J gene TRBJ1-5; TRBD1 is a possible D gene (5 bases). This CDR3 is 13 amino acids long. Trimming shortened V by 2 bases and J by 10 bases, and 12 bases separated the two germline ends. The germline V gene encodes CDR1 MNHNY and CDR2 SVGAGI (reference sequence).

This CDR3 is CASIRQGGTEAFF. The CDR3 coding sequence is TGTGCCAGCATAAGACAGGGGGGGACTGAAGCTTTCTTT. The chain uses TRBV25-1 and TRBJ1-1; 9 bases map to TRBD1. This CDR3 is 13 amino acids long. Germline V CDR1 and CDR2: MGHDK, SYGVNS. V lost 7 bases, J lost 5 bases, and 5 bases stayed unmatched. Full variable domain (missing parts from reference TRBV25-1 and TRBJ1-1): EADIYQTPRYLVIGTGKKITLECSQTMGHDKMYWYQQDPGMELHLIHYSYGVNSTEKGDLSSESTVSRIRTEHFPLTLESARPSHTSQYLCASIRQGGTEAFFGQGTRLTVV.

The chain uses TRBV15 and TRBJ2-3; 7 nucleotides align to TRBD2. The CDR3 has 16 residues. Germline V gives CDR1 LNHNV, CDR2 YYDKDF (reference sequence). The J segment lost 2 bases and the V segment lost 5 bases, leaving 10 bases of the junction unmatched. This CDR3 reads CATSRNLAAYTDTQYF. CDR3 DNA: TGTGCCACCAGCCGAAATCTAGCGGCCTACACAGATACGCAGTATTTT.

Points on this clone: An end of the junction does not agree with germline; a read error may underlie this. The chain couples TRBV10-1 to TRBJ1-1; D perhaps matches TRBD1 (5 bases). The length of the CDR3 is 13 residues. Germline values: CDR1 WNHNN, CDR2 SYGVQD (reference sequence). The CDR3 reads CASSDRVNAEAFF. The CDR3 nucleotides are TGCGCCAGCAGTGACAGGGTGAACGCTGAAGCTTTCTTT.